This TCR beta chain was captured by sequencing in a study of blood T cell repertoires in COVID-19. Study in general: COVID-19 samples, acute and convalescent, were from the United States, Italy and Spain.

How the authors handled the data: For nucleated cells, counts were estimated from reference gene primer amplification. Only in-frame clones appear in the TCRdb table, and some are missing; sequencing was by immunoSEQ multiplex PCR. V, J and clone size derive from that table, while D and trimming were established from the DNA sequence. The sample includes fewer than 500,000 clones, around 90% of them seen just once. Seattle-derived patients entered the study during active infection and were followed longitudinally. The CDR3 runs to 16 residues. J was trimmed by 8 bases and V by 1 base; bases with no gene match: 4. Germline assignment: CDR1 SEHNR and CDR2 FQNEAQ (reference sequence).

This chain connects TRBV7-9 to TRBJ2-1; TRBD2 matches 14 bases. This clonotype was obtained from a man aged 18 to 29 with COVID-19, enrolled during active disease. The specimen was peripheral blood. The CDR3, as DNA: TGTGCCAGCAGCTTAGACGGGACTAGCGGGAGCTATGAGCAGTTCTTC. Residues: CASSLDGTSGSYEQFF. Full variable domain (missing parts from reference TRBV7-9 and TRBJ2-1): DTGVSQNPRHKITKRGQNVTFRCDPISEHNRLYWYRQTLGQGPEFLTYFQNEAQLEKSRLLSDRFSAERPKGSFSTLEIQRTEQGDSAMYLCASSLDGTSGSYEQFFGPGTRLTVL.